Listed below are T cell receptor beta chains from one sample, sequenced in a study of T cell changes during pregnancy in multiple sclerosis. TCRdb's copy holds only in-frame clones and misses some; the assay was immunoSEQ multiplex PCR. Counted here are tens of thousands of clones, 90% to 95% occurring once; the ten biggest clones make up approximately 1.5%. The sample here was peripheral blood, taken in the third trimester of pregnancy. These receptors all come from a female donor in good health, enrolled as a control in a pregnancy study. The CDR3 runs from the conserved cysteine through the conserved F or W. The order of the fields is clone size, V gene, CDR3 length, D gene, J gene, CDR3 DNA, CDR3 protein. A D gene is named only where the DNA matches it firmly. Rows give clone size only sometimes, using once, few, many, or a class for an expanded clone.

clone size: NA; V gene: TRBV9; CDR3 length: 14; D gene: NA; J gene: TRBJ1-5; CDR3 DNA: TGTGCCAGCAGCGTGGGGGGTAGAGGTCAGCCCCAGCATTTT; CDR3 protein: CASSVGGRGQPQHF
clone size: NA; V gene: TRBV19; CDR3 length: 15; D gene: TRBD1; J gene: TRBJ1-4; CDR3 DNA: TGTGCCAGTAGTATCCGGACAGGGGTGGATGAAAAACTGTTTTTT; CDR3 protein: CASSIRTGVDEKLFF
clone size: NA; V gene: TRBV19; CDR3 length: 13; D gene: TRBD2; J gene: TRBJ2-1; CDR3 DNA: TGTGCCACAAAGCGGGGTACCTTCGATGAGCAGTTCTTC; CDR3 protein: CATKRGTFDEQFF
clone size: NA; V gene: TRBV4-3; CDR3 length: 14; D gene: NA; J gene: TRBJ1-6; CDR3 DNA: TGCGCCAGCAGCCAAGTGGGGACGCAGCGGGCCCTCCACTTT; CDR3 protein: CASSQVGTQRALHF
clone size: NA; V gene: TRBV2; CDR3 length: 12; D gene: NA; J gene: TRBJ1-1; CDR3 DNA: TGTGCCAGCAGACTTGCGCTCACTGAAGCTTTCTTT; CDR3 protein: CASRLALTEAFF
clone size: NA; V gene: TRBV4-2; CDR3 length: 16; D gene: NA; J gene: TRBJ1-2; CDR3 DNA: TGTGCCAGCAGCCCCCGGGGGGGTAGTGGGTACTATGGCTACACCTTC; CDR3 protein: CASSPRGGSGYYGYTF
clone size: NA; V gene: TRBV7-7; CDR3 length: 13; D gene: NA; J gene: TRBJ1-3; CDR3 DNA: TGTGCTAGCAGCTCATACGGTTCTAACACCATATATTTT; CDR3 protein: CASSSYGSNTIYF
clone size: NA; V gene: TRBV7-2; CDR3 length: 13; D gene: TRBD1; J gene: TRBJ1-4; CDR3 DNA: TGTGCCAGCAGCCTGACAGGGCTTGAAAAACTGTTTTTT; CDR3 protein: CASSLTGLEKLFF
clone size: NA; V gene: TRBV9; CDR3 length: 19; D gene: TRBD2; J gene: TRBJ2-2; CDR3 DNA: TGTGCCAGCAGCGTAGGATGGGGACTAGCGGGGGGAAAAGGCGGGGAGCTGTTTTTT; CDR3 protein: CASSVGWGLAGGKGGELFF
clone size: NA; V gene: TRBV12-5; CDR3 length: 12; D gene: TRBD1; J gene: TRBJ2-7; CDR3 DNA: TGTGCTAGTGGTTTGGATAAGGGACAGGGATGCTTC; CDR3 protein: CASGLDKGQGCF
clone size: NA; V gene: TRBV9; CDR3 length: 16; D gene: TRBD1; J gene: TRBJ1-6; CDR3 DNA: TGTGCCAGCAGCGCCCAAACAGGGGTCAATAATTCACCCCTCCACTTT; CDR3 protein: CASSAQTGVNNSPLHF
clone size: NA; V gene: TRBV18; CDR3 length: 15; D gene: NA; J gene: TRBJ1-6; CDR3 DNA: TGTGCCAGCTCACCAGGGGGACAAGCAGGATCACCCCTCCACTTT; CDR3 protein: CASSPGGQAGSPLHF
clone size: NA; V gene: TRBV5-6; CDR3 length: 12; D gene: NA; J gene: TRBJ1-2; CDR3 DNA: TGTGCCAGCAGCGGCACAGAATATGGCTACACCTTC; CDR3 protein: CASSGTEYGYTF
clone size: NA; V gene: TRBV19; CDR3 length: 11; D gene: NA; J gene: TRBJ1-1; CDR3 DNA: TGTGCCAGTAGTATGGGCCTTAAAGCTTTCTTT; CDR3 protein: CASSMGLKAFF
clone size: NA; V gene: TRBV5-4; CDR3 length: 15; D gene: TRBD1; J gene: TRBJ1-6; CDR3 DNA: TGTGCCAGCAGCCTCGGACAGGGGTTCAATTCACCCCTCCACTTT; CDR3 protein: CASSLGQGFNSPLHF
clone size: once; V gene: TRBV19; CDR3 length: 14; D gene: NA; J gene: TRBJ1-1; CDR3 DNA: TGTGCCAGTAGTCTCCGATGGGCAAACACTGAAGCTTTCTTT; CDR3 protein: CASSLRWANTEAFF
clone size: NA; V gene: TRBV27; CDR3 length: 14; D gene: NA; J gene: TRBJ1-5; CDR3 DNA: TGTGCCAGCAGTTTACGTAATAGCAATCAGCCCCAGCATTTT; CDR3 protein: CASSLRNSNQPQHF
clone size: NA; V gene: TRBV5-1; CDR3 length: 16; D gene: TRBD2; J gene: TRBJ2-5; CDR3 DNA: TGCGCCAGCAGCCGCAGGGCTAGCGGGTCCCAAGAGACCCAGTACTTC; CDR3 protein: CASSRRASGSQETQYF
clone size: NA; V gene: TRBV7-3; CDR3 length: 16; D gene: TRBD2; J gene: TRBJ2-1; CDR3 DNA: TGTGCCAGCAGCCAAGGGCCTAGCGGGGGGGCGAATGAGCAGTTCTTC; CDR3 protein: CASSQGPSGGANEQFF
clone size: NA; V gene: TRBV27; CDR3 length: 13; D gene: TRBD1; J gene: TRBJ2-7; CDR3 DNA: TGTGCCAGCAGTTTGTCGACAGGGGCCGAGCAGTACTTC; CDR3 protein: CASSLSTGAEQYF
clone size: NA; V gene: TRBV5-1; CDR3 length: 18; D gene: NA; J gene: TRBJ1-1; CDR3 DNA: TGCGCCAGCAGCTCAAGAGGGGAGGGAAGTGGGAAAAACACTGAAGCTTTCTTT; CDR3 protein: CASSSRGEGSGKNTEAFF
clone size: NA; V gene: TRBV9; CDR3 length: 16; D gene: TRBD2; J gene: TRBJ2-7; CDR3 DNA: TGTGCCAGCAGCCCGCGGGGGGTAGCTGGGAGGGACGAGCAGTACTTC; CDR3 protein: CASSPRGVAGRDEQYF
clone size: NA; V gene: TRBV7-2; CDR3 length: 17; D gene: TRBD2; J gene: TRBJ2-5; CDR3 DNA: TGTGCCAGCAGCCAACTAGCGGGGGCCGGGTACCAAGAGACCCAGTACTTC; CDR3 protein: CASSQLAGAGYQETQYF
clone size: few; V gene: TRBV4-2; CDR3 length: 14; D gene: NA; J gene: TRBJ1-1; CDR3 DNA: TGTGCCAGCAGCCCGGACAGCTTGAACACTGAAGCTTTCTTT; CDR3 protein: CASSPDSLNTEAFF